This TCR beta chain was documented in a study of cytomegalovirus exposure and HLA in healthy donors. About the research overall: In an earlier analysis, approximately 120 million unique TCR beta sequences were found from 150 million to 200 million T cells.

Study-level points and caveats: One later analysis reportedly identified an Asian-associated ancestry cluster that showed fewer N-insertions than the roughly 670-donor mean. Data from an earlier analysis indicated that most TCR beta V segments were productive either about 87% or about 30% of the time. As a later analysis revealed, most CMV-associated TCR beta chains appeared HLA-restricted.

This CDR3 has 15 residues. The germline V gene encodes CDR1 GTSNPN and CDR2 SVGIG (reference sequence). The ends were cut back, 8 bases at V and 7 bases at J, with 25 bases in the middle. About this clone: Antigen specificity is unknown.

The PCR used 60 Vbeta and 13 Jbeta primers. Data came from immunoSEQ multiplex PCR; TCRdb stores just in-frame clones and leaves some out. The sample records 190,000 or so clones, 80% being singletons. The sequenced material came from PBMCs. The chain recombines TRBV30 with TRBJ2-3; D may be TRBD1 (5 bases). The sequence derives from a boy younger than 18 in good health and CMV-seronegative. CDR3 sequence: CAGRLAQGWQNTQYF. DNA for the CDR3: TGTGCCGGAAGACTGGCGCAGGGATGGCAAAATACGCAGTATTTT. The whole variable domain, filled in from reference TRBV30 and TRBJ2-3, reads SQTIHQWPATLVQPVGSPLSLECTVEGTSNPNLYWYRQAAGRGLQLLFYSVGIGQISSEVPQNLSASRPQDRQFILSSKKLLLSDSGFYLCAGRLAQGWQNTQYFGPGTRLTVL.